Following are 18 T cell receptor beta chains from one sample sequenced in a study of T cells after yellow fever vaccination. MiXCR, run by TCRdb on the 5' RACE reads, gives a single entry per CDR3 protein. Among about 550,000 distinct CDR3 sequences, less than 20% were seen once, and the ten largest hold roughly an eighth. Specimen: PBMCs, collected 15 days after the yellow fever booster vaccination. Receptors were obtained from a man aged 30 to 45 who received the YFV17D yellow fever vaccine.

The genes are TRBV12-3 or TRBV12-4 and TRBJ2-1; the match to TRBD2 covers 7 bases. Trimming at V came to 1 base and at J to 8 bases, leaving 5 bases not matched to a gene. The CDR3 is 14 residues long. The CDR3 DNA sequence: TGTGCCAGCAGTTTAGGACTAGCCCCCCATGAGCAGTTCTTC. It codes for CASSLGLAPHEQFF.

V usage is TRBV7-2 and J usage is TRBJ2-7; 7 nucleotides agree with TRBD2. The CDR3 contains 14 residues. V lost 4 bases and J lost 6; bases outside the gene matches: 9. CDR1 is SGHTA and CDR2 is FQGNSA in the germline V gene. The CDR3: CASSSRDSGLEQYF. The CDR3 bases are TGTGCCAGCAGCTCCCGTGATAGCGGGCTCGAGCAGTACTTC.

This clonotype was seen a few times. The rearrangement links TRBV12-3 or TRBV12-4 to TRBJ1-3; no definite D call. Trimming pared 5 bases from V and 10 bases from J, leaving 21 bases between. CDR3 length: 15 amino acids. As DNA, the CDR3 is TGTGCCAGCAGTCCCACGGGCAGCTGGACCCAGACCATATATTTT. As protein: CASSPTGSWTQTIYF.

In its sample, this clonotype was seen a few times. V and J are TRBV9 and TRBJ2-5; D possibly uses TRBD1 or TRBD2 (5 bases each). Trimming cost V 4 bases and J 2 bases, with 12 bases left between them. Germline loops: CDR1 SGDLS, CDR2 YYNGEE. The CDR3 spans 14 residues. This CDR3 reads CASSSRDPQETQYF. The CDR3, as DNA: TGTGCCAGCAGCTCCAGGGACCCGCAAGAGACCCAGTACTTC.

The chain joins TRBV20-1 to TRBJ2-1; D is unclear. The V and J ends lost 1 base and 0 bases respectively, with 7 bases between them. The CDR3 sequence is 14 residues long. Germline lookup yields CDR1 DFQATT and CDR2 SNEGSKA (reference sequence). CDR3 coding DNA: TGCAGTGCTAGAGCCCTGAGCTCCTACAATGAGCAGTTCTTC. It yields the protein CSARALSSYNEQFF.

This chain connects TRBV19 to TRBJ1-1; 7 bases line up with TRBD1. J was trimmed by 1 base and V by 6 bases; bases with no gene match: 8. The CDR3 has 15 amino acids. The germline gives CDR1 LNHDA, CDR2 SQIVND (reference sequence). The CDR3 DNA is TGTGCCAGTAGACCAGGGGGTCGTGGGAACACTGAAGCTTTCTTT. Translated: CASRPGGRGNTEAFF.

This chain links TRBV28 with TRBJ2-4; D is perhaps TRBD2 (6 bases). V lost 6 bases to trimming and J lost 4 bases, with 10 bases between them. CDR3 length: 13 amino acids. Germline V gene data show CDR1 as MDHEN and CDR2 as SYDVKM. The CDR3 spells CASRGTGKNIQYF. The DNA of the CDR3 is TGTGCCAGCAGAGGGACTGGAAAAAACATTCAGTACTTC.

This clonotype was observed many times. The chain uses TRBV29-1 and TRBJ2-1; D might be TRBD1 (6 bases). This CDR3 is built from 14 residues. Germline CDR1 and CDR2: SQVTM and ANQGSEA. V lost 4 bases and J lost 5, with 15 bases in between. CDR3 nucleotide sequence: TGCAGCGTTGCGGTGCCATACAGGGACAATGAGCAGTTCTTC. This encodes CSVAVPYRDNEQFF.

This clonotype was found many times. The chain combines TRBV5-1 with TRBJ1-1; no clear D gene. The germline V gene encodes CDR1 SGHRS and CDR2 YFSETQ. The CDR3 has 14 amino acids. The V and J ends lost 2 bases and 1 base respectively, with 9 bases between them. The CDR3 sequence: CASSFEGRNTEAFF. The CDR3 DNA follows: TGCGCCAGCAGCTTTGAGGGCCGGAACACTGAAGCTTTCTTT. Filled out from reference TRBV5-1 and TRBJ1-1, the complete variable domain reads KAGVTQTPRYLIKTRGQQVTLSCSPISGHRSVSWYQQTPGQGLQFLFEYFSETQRNKGNFPGRFSGRQFSNSRSEMNVSTLELGDSALYLCASSFEGRNTEAFFGQGTRLTVV.

There are a few counts of this clonotype. The genes are TRBV20-1 and TRBJ1-1, with a weak D call TRBD1 (5 bases). The CDR3 consists of 11 residues. Germline-derived CDR1 and CDR2 are DFQATT and SNEGSKA (reference sequence). Trimming cost V 3 bases and J 8 bases, with 10 bases left between them. CDR3 bases: TGCAGTGCTAGGAGGGGAGGGGAAGCTTTCTTT. Protein: CSARRGGEAFF.

Comments on this clonotype: Sequence at one end of the junction differs from germline and may be a read error. The chain employs TRBV7-7 and TRBJ2-1; TRBD2 matches 7 bases. The CDR3 loop spans 16 amino acids. CDR1 and CDR2 (germline): SSHAT, FNYEAQ (reference sequence). Written as DNA, the CDR3 is TGTGCTAGCAGTCCTCGACTAGCCGGCTCCTACAATGAGCAGTTCTTC. Translating it yields CASSPRLAGSYNEQFF.

This clonotype was seen at least ten times. V and J are TRBV7-7 and TRBJ2-5, with D hard to call. Germline CDR1 is SSHAT and CDR2 is FNYEAQ (reference sequence). V lost 3 bases to trimming and J lost 0 bases, with 5 bases between them. The CDR3 extends over 13 amino acids. The CDR3 DNA is TGTGCCAGCAGCTTGGCCGACCAAGAGACCCAGTACTTC. This translates into CASSLADQETQYF.

The gene calls are TRBV20-1 and TRBJ2-1, with 13 bases that match TRBD2. J lost 4 bases, V lost 6 bases, and 9 bases had no gene match. In germline, CDR1 is DFQATT, CDR2 SNEGSKA (reference sequence). The CDR3 runs 16 residues. The CDR3 region is CSASAELAGGYNEQFF. As DNA, the CDR3 is TGCAGTGCAAGCGCCGAACTAGCGGGAGGGTACAATGAGCAGTTCTTC.

This clonotype was picked up a small number of times. The rearrangement joins TRBV20-1 to TRBJ2-2; D unclear. The germline V and J ends were trimmed by 3 bases and 5 bases, with 4 bases remaining between them. CDR1 is DFQATT, CDR2 SNEGSKA, per germline (reference sequence). This CDR3 has 11 residues. CDR3 residues: CSARGTGELFF. The CDR3 DNA reads as TGCAGTGCTAGGGGAACCGGGGAGCTGTTTTTT.

The rearrangement links TRBV9 to TRBJ2-2, with D perhaps assigned TRBD1 or TRBD2 (5 bases each). Germline V gene sequence: CDR1 SGDLS, CDR2 YYNGEE. Trimming cost V 6 bases and J 0 bases, with 15 bases left between them. CDR3 length: 16 residues. The CDR3 nucleotides are TGTGCCAGCACCGGGGCGGGCCGAACGAACACCGGGGAGCTGTTTTTT. It specifies CASTGAGRTNTGELFF.

This chain connects TRBV6-5 to TRBJ2-2, with D maybe TRBD2 (5 bases). From germline, CDR1 is MNHEY and CDR2 SVGAGI. V lost 2 bases to trimming and J lost 5 bases, with 9 bases between them. The CDR3 spans 14 residues. CDR3 in amino acids: CASSYPPGTGELFF. The CDR3 coding sequence is TGTGCCAGCAGTTACCCCCCGGGGACCGGGGAGCTGTTTTTT.

The chain is built from TRBV7-2 and TRBJ2-3; TRBD2 might be the D (5 bases). Germline V gene lookup returns CDR1 SGHTA and CDR2 FQGNSA. The germline V and J ends were trimmed by 1 base and 7 bases, with 12 bases remaining between them. The CDR3 extends over 14 amino acids. CDR3 region: CASSLGRDGNTQYF. As DNA, the CDR3 is TGTGCCAGCAGCTTAGGACGGGATGGAAATACGCAGTATTTT. Drawing the rest from reference TRBV7-2 and TRBJ2-3, the complete variable domain is GAGVSQSPSNKVTEKGKDVELRCDPISGHTALYWYRQSLGQGLEFLIYFQGNSAPDKSGLPSDRFSAERTGGSVSTLTIQRTQQEDSAVYLCASSLGRDGNTQYFGPGTRLTVL.

This clonotype was detected a few times. The V and J genes are TRBV7-2 and TRBJ2-2; the D gene is possibly TRBD2 (6 bases). V was pared by 5 bases and J by 6 bases, with 10 bases between. Germline V gives CDR1 SGHTA, CDR2 FQGNSA. The CDR3 covers 13 residues. The CDR3 nucleotides read TGTGCCAGCAGCGCAACTAGCTCCGGGGAGCTGTTTTTT. This translates into CASSATSSGELFF.